The 15 T cell receptor beta chains presented below share a single source sample, sequenced in a study of cytomegalovirus exposure and HLA in healthy donors. The PCR used 60 Vbeta and 13 Jbeta primers. Produced via immunoSEQ multiplex PCR; TCRdb's table is partial and in-frame only. The sample holds about 140,000 clones; over 60% are singletons and the top ten take 4.5% to 6%. The specimen sequenced was PBMCs. These receptors were obtained from a woman aged 45-60 years in good health and CMV-seronegative.

The chain carries TRBV27 and TRBJ2-6; D possibly corresponds to TRBD2 (6 bases). This CDR3 is 16 amino acids long. Germline values: CDR1 MNHEY, CDR2 SMNVEV (reference sequence). V gave up 3 bases and J gave up 4 bases, with 13 bases separating them. CDR3 sequence: CASSFRGLSGANVLTF. CDR3 in DNA: TGTGCCAGCAGTTTTAGGGGACTGAGCGGGGCCAACGTCCTGACTTTC.

V and J are TRBV19 and TRBJ2-2; TRBD2 matches 9 bases. Trimming at V came to 6 bases and at J to 4 bases, leaving 3 bases not matched to a gene. The CDR3 sequence is 14 residues long. In germline, CDR1 is LNHDA, CDR2 SQIVND (reference sequence). CDR3 residues: CASSPSGATGELFF. CDR3 nucleotides: TGTGCCAGTAGCCCTAGCGGGGCCACCGGGGAGCTGTTTTTT.

The table lists this clone with a few counts. The V and J genes are TRBV20-1 and TRBJ2-3; D call uncertain. This CDR3 region has 11 residues. CDR1 and CDR2 from the germline V gene are DFQATT and SNEGSKA (reference sequence). V dropped 4 bases and J dropped 4 bases, with 6 bases sitting between them. The DNA of the CDR3 is TGCAGTGCTATGCGCGCAGATACGCAGTATTTT. Translated: CSAMRADTQYF.

The chain uses TRBV7-8 and TRBJ2-7; 15 bases are shared with TRBD2. Germline V CDR1 and CDR2: SGHVS, FQNEAQ. The CDR3 loop spans 16 amino acids. Trimming at V came to 5 bases and at J to 5 bases, leaving 7 bases not matched to a gene. The CDR3 sequence is CASSRTSGGALNEQYF. The CDR3 DNA reads TGTGCCAGCAGCAGGACTAGCGGGGGGGCCCTAAACGAGCAGTACTTC.

The chain couples TRBV5-6 to TRBJ1-3, with unresolved D. Germline lookup yields CDR1 SGHDT and CDR2 YYEEEE. V was clipped by 0 bases and J by 0 bases, with 10 bases between them. The length of the CDR3 is 16 residues. Written as DNA, the CDR3 is TGTGCCAGCAGCTTGGCCGTGGGCTACTCTGGAAACACCATATATTTT. Protein sequence: CASSLAVGYSGNTIYF. The full variable domain, with the rest looked up from reference TRBV5-6 and TRBJ1-3, is DAGVTQSPTHLIKTRGQQVTLRCSPKSGHDTVSWYQQALGQGPQFIFQYYEEEERQRGNFPDRFSGHQFPNYSSELNVNALLLGDSALYLCASSLAVGYSGNTIYFGEGSWLTVV.

This rearrangement joins TRBV27 to TRBJ2-1; D call uncertain. This CDR3 contains 15 residues. Germline CDR1 MNHEY, CDR2 SMNVEV (reference sequence). V lost 3 bases and J 2 bases, leaving 11 bases between the germline ends. The CDR3 region is CASSFKPGPYNEQFF. The CDR3 DNA follows: TGTGCCAGCAGTTTTAAGCCGGGTCCCTACAATGAGCAGTTCTTC.

V and J are TRBV7-8 and TRBJ1-5; 8 nucleotides line up with TRBD1. After removal of 5 bases from V and 7 bases from J, the junction contained 7 bases not matched to a gene. This CDR3 contains 14 residues. The V gene's germline CDR1 is SGHVS and CDR2 FQNEAQ. The CDR3 here is CASSQGAGGQPQHF. The CDR3 nucleotides read TGTGCCAGCAGCCAGGGGGCGGGGGGGCAGCCCCAGCATTTT.

The chain is built from TRBV28 and TRBJ1-5; 7 positions agree with TRBD1. This CDR3 contains 15 residues. Trimming cost V 3 bases and J 4 bases; bases outside gene matches: 6. CDR1 is MDHEN, CDR2 SYDVKM, per germline. This CDR3 reads CASSFLDRANQPQHF. The CDR3 region has the DNA TGTGCCAGCAGTTTCCTTGACAGGGCAAATCAGCCCCAGCATTTT.

V and J are TRBV19 and TRBJ1-5; TRBD1 agrees at 10 bases. There are 16 residues in the CDR3. V lost 2 bases to trimming and J lost 7 bases; unmatched junction nucleotides: 8. Looked up from germline, CDR1 is LNHDA and CDR2 is SQIVND (reference sequence). CDR3 amino acids: CASSISRTGGDQPQHF. CDR3 bases: TGTGCCAGTAGTATATCGCGGACAGGGGGTGACCAGCCCCAGCATTTT.

V and J are TRBV7-2 and TRBJ2-2; the match to TRBD2 covers 7 bases. The CDR3 runs 15 residues. CDR1 is SGHTA, CDR2 FQGNSA, per germline. V lost 2 bases and J lost 3; bases outside the gene matches: 3. CDR3: CASSLLGRDTGELFF. As DNA, the CDR3 is TGTGCCAGCAGCTTACTAGGGAGGGACACCGGGGAGCTGTTTTTT.

This clone was seen only once. CDR3 nucleotide sequence: TGTGCCTGGAGTTACACAGGGTATTCTGAAGCTTTCTTT. Amino acids: CAWSYTGYSEAFF. J is TRBJ1-1 and V is TRBV30; weak D call: TRBD1 (6 bases). The V and J ends lost 2 bases and 6 bases respectively, with 13 bases between them. This CDR3 is built from 13 residues. Germline CDR1 reads GTSNPN; CDR2 reads SVGIG (reference sequence).

This chain uses TRBV19 with TRBJ1-4, with D unresolved. Germline V gives CDR1 LNHDA, CDR2 SQIVND (reference sequence). This CDR3 region has 17 residues. The germline V and J ends were trimmed by 7 bases and 2 bases, with 20 bases remaining between them. In DNA form, the CDR3 reads TGTGCCAGTACCTCTAAGGGTGAGGGTTTGACTAATGAAAAACTGTTTTTT. Protein: CASTSKGEGLTNEKLFF.

The rearrangement uses TRBV19 and TRBJ2-7, with D perhaps TRBD1 (6 bases). CDR3 length: 15 residues. Germline V CDR1 and CDR2: LNHDA, SQIVND (reference sequence). V gave up 6 bases and J gave up 5 bases, with 20 bases separating them. CDR3: CASSRSPGHIHEQYF. Written as DNA, the CDR3 is TGTGCCAGTAGCCGCTCACCGGGACATATCCACGAGCAGTACTTC.

The gene calls are TRBV27 and TRBJ2-1; 9 nucleotides line up with TRBD2. Trimming at V came to 3 bases and at J to 8 bases, leaving 8 bases not matched to a gene. Germline CDR1 MNHEY, CDR2 SMNVEV (reference sequence). The CDR3 covers 15 residues. The DNA of the CDR3 is TGTGCCAGCAGTTTTGGCGGGGGGGCCATCTATGAGCAGTTCTTC. It translates to CASSFGGGAIYEQFF.

This clone was seen only once. The rearrangement links TRBV19 to TRBJ2-2; no definite D call. Germline CDR1 is LNHDA and CDR2 is SQIVND (reference sequence). The CDR3 runs 15 residues. V was clipped by 5 bases and J by 1 base, with 11 bases between them. The CDR3 is CASSFRRRNTGELFF. The CDR3 DNA is TGTGCCAGTAGTTTTCGGCGGAGGAACACCGGGGAGCTGTTTTTT.